This TCR beta chain emerged from a study of identical twins. CDR1 is MDHEN, CDR2 SYDVKM, per germline. V shed 3 bases and J 5 bases; nucleotides not matched to a gene: 5. This CDR3 is 15 amino acids long. This clonotype occurred a few times. Its cognate antigen is unknown. The study, taken as a whole, reports: Model-predicted out-of-frame TCR alpha sharing fell below observed values in monozygotic twins. Alpha sequences that were out-of-frame and twin-shared showed an excess of low generation probability.

Carrying unique molecular identifiers, the cDNA also gained a universal primer site through template switching. Via MiXCR, TCRdb re-called the 5' RACE reads, giving one row per CDR3 protein. This sample carries 700,000 to 950,000 distinct CDR3 sequences, roughly an eighth of them seen once, and the ten largest clones take about 1.6%. The same data also went into a second study, on yellow fever vaccine responses in identical twins.

This chain links TRBV28 with TRBJ2-7; the match to TRBD1 covers 12 bases. The sequence was collected from a woman aged 18-35 years in good health. The sequenced sample consisted of PBMCs. The CDR3 DNA reads as TGTGCCAGCAGTTTGGGGGGGACAGGGGGCCACGAGCAGTACGTC. As protein: CASSLGGTGGHEQYV.